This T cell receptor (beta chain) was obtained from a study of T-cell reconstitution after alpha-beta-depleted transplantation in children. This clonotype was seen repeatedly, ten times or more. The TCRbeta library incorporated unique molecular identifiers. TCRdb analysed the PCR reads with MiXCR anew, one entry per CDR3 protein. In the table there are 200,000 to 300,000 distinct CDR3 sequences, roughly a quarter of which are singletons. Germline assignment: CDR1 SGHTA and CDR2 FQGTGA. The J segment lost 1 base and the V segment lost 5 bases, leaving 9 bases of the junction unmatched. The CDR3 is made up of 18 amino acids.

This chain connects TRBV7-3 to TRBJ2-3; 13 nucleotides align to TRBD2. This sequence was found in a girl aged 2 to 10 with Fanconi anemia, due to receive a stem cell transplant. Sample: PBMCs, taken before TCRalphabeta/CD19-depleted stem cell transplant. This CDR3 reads CASSPWTSGRVGTDTQYF. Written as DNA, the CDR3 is TGTGCCAGCAGCCCCTGGACTAGCGGGAGAGTCGGCACAGATACGCAGTATTTT. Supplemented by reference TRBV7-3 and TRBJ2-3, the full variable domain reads GAGVSQTPSNKVTEKGKYVELRCDPISGHTALYWYRQSLGQGPEFLIYFQGTGAADDSGLPNDRFFAVRPEGSVSTLKIQRTERGDSAVYLCASSPWTSGRVGTDTQYFGPGTRLTVL.